The rows below give T cell receptor beta chains drawn from one sample of a study of memory CD4+ T cells and cytomegalovirus serostatus. The protocol was immunoSEQ multiplex PCR, while the TCRdb copy is restricted to in-frame clones and leaves out a portion. Altogether under 55,000 clones are present, around 83% being singletons, with the ten largest covering 2%. Sequencing was carried out using memory CD4+ T cells from blood. The receptors stem from an adult in good health and CMV-seropositive. CDR3s include the opening cysteine and the closing phenylalanine or tryptophan. The D gene is left open where the match is weak. Clone size is shown for a subset of rows, as once, few, many or a class of expanded clone.

clone_size,cdr3_length,v_call,j_call,d_call,cdr3_nt,cdr3_aa
NA,15,TRBV28,TRBJ1-2,TRBD1,TGTGCCAGCAGGGGCCAAGGGACAGGGGGAAATGGCTACACCTTC,CASRGQGTGGNGYTF
once,14,TRBV6-4,TRBJ1-2,TRBD1,TGTGCCAGCAGACCCGGACAGGCCGCCTATGGCTACACCTTC,CASRPGQAAYGYTF
NA,14,TRBV7-9,TRBJ2-7,NA,TGTGCCAGCAGCTTTGCCTTGGCCTCCTACGAGCAGTACTTC,CASSFALASYEQYF
NA,13,TRBV6-1,TRBJ2-3,NA,TGTGCCAGCAGTGAAGGGTGGCCAGATACGCAGTATTTT,CASSEGWPDTQYF
NA,12,TRBV25-1,TRBJ1-2,TRBD1,TGTGCCAGCAAGGGGACAGGGAACGGCTACACCTTC,CASKGTGNGYTF
once,16,TRBV19,TRBJ1-4,NA,TGTGCCAGTAGCCCCGATCTGGGCGCAACTAATGAAAAACTGTTTTTT,CASSPDLGATNEKLFF
NA,13,TRBV19,TRBJ2-2,NA,TGTGCCAGTAATTACAGGAACACCGGGGAGCTGTTTTTT,CASNYRNTGELFF
NA,14,TRBV11-2,TRBJ2-3,NA,TGTGCCAGCAGGCAGGGCTTTAGCACAGATACGCAGTATTTT,CASRQGFSTDTQYF
NA,14,TRBV2,TRBJ1-4,NA,TGTGCCAGCAGTCCACAGACCCACAATGAAAAACTGTTTTTT,CASSPQTHNEKLFF
NA,15,TRBV7-9,TRBJ2-7,TRBD2,TGTGCCAGCAGCTCACTGGGGGAGGGTCCCAACGAGCAGTACTTC,CASSSLGEGPNEQYF
NA,14,TRBV4-3,TRBJ1-4,TRBD1,TGCGCCAGCAGCCGGGGACAGGGTAGGGAAAAACTGTTTTTT,CASSRGQGREKLFF
NA,17,TRBV5-1,TRBJ1-2,NA,TGCGCCAGCAGCCTGGGGGCAGTCTCGCCGGCTAACTATGGCTACACCTTC,CASSLGAVSPANYGYTF
once,15,TRBV7-6,TRBJ2-7,NA,TGTGCCAGCAGCTTAGAGTCTACAGGGTCCTACGAGCAGTACTTC,CASSLESTGSYEQYF
NA,14,TRBV7-2,TRBJ1-1,NA,TGTGCCAGCAGCTTACGGCAGGGGTACACTGAAGCTTTCTTT,CASSLRQGYTEAFF
NA,14,TRBV5-1,TRBJ1-2,TRBD1,TGCGCCAGCAGCCCGGGGACAGGAACGTATGGCTACACCTTC,CASSPGTGTYGYTF
NA,15,TRBV6-6,TRBJ1-1,NA,TGTGCCAGCAGTTACTCGACTCCAGGGAACACTGAAGCTTTCTTT,CASSYSTPGNTEAFF
NA,13,TRBV6-5,TRBJ2-3,NA,TGTGCCAGCAGGTCCACTAGCACAGATACGCAGTATTTT,CASRSTSTDTQYF
NA,16,TRBV5-1,TRBJ2-1,TRBD2,TGCGCCAGCAGCCCCCCTGGGGCTAGCGGCTACAATGAGCAGTTCTTC,CASSPPGASGYNEQFF
NA,13,TRBV6-1,TRBJ1-1,TRBD1,TGTGCCAGCAGTGACGACAGGGGTGAGCGGGCTTTCTTT,CASSDDRGERAFF
NA,15,TRBV19,TRBJ1-5,TRBD1,TGTGCCAGTAGCAATTCCGCAGGGGGTAGGCAGCCCCAGCATTTT,CASSNSAGGRQPQHF
few,14,TRBV5-5,TRBJ2-6,NA,TGTGCCAGCACCCGGGAGTCTGGGGCCAACGTCCTGACTTTC,CASTRESGANVLTF
NA,17,TRBV30,TRBJ1-5,TRBD1,TGTGCCTGGAGTCTGGGGACAGTAAAGTATAGCAATCAGCCCCAGCATTTT,CAWSLGTVKYSNQPQHF
NA,15,TRBV6-6,TRBJ2-6,NA,TGTGCCAGCAGTTACTCGACAGTTGGGGCCAACGTCCTGACTTTC,CASSYSTVGANVLTF
NA,11,TRBV18,TRBJ2-7,NA,TGTGCCAGCTCAGCATCCTACGAGCAGTACTTC,CASSASYEQYF
NA,11,TRBV5-4,TRBJ1-1,NA,TGTGCCAGCGGACGGAACACTGAAGCTTTCTTT,CASGRNTEAFF
NA,16,TRBV6-5,TRBJ1-2,NA,TGTGCCAGCAGTTCCCCCCGGAATGGTCCGTTCTATGGCTACACCTTC,CASSSPRNGPFYGYTF
NA,13,TRBV7-2,TRBJ2-7,NA,TGTGCCAGCAGCTTAGGCCCTTTTTACGAGCAGTACTTC,CASSLGPFYEQYF
NA,13,TRBV28,TRBJ1-2,NA,TGTGCCAGCACTACTAAGAGGGGTGATGGCTACACCTTC,CASTTKRGDGYTF
few,15,TRBV28,TRBJ2-7,TRBD2,TGTGCCAGCACTTTCTTAGCGGGGGGCTTAGGGGAGCAGTACTTC,CASTFLAGGLGEQYF
NA,14,TRBV7-2,TRBJ2-5,TRBD2,TGTGCCAGCAGCTTACAAGCGGGGGACGAGACCCAGTACTTC,CASSLQAGDETQYF
NA,19,TRBV23-1,TRBJ1-2,TRBD1,TGCGCCAGCAGTCAATCCCCCCGGGACAGGGGGCCGCACGGGGATGGCTACACCTTC,CASSQSPRDRGPHGDGYTF
NA,16,TRBV12-5,TRBJ1-6,TRBD1,TGTGCTAGTGGTTTTGAGGTCGGCAGGGGGAGGTCACCCCTCCACTTT,CASGFEVGRGRSPLHF
NA,13,TRBV11-3,TRBJ2-2,NA,TGTGCCAGCAGCTTAGTCTCAACCGGGGAGCTGTTTTTT,CASSLVSTGELFF
NA,13,TRBV5-5,TRBJ1-1,NA,TGTGCCAGCAGCCCGGAGGTGGCCAGGGGAGCTTTCTTT,CASSPEVARGAFF
NA,15,TRBV10-3,TRBJ1-5,TRBD1,TGTGCCATCAGTGAGTCCGGGACAGTCAATCAGCCCCAGCATTTT,CAISESGTVNQPQHF
NA,15,TRBV18,TRBJ2-7,TRBD2,TGTGCCAGCTCACGCGGACTAGCGGACTCCTACGAGCAGTACTTC,CASSRGLADSYEQYF
NA,12,TRBV12-1,TRBJ1-6,NA,TGTGCCAGCAGCTTTGAGGGGACACCCCTCCACTTT,CASSFEGTPLHF
NA,15,TRBV14,TRBJ1-4,NA,TGTGCCAGCAGCCAAGAGACGGGGCTAAATGAAAAACTGTTTTTT,CASSQETGLNEKLFF
few,12,TRBV7-2,TRBJ1-5,NA,TGTGCCAGCAGCTCCCCCAATCAGCCCCAGCATTTT,CASSSPNQPQHF
NA,18,TRBV4-3,TRBJ2-1,NA,TGCGCCAGCAGCCAAGTATCGATTGGGGACCCGGACTACAATGAGCAGTTCTTC,CASSQVSIGDPDYNEQFF
NA,13,TRBV6-5,TRBJ1-2,NA,TGTGCCAGCAGCCGCAGCCAGAACTATGGCTACACCTTC,CASSRSQNYGYTF
NA,14,TRBV10-3,TRBJ2-2,TRBD2,TGTGCCATCAGGGCGGGGGGAAACACCGGGGAGCTGTTTTTT,CAIRAGGNTGELFF
NA,13,TRBV25-1,TRBJ1-2,NA,TGTGCCAGCAGTGGCGAAAAGGGGAGCGGCTACACCTTC,CASSGEKGSGYTF
NA,15,TRBV7-6,TRBJ2-7,NA,TGTGCCAGCAGCTTAGCGTTCGACAGGTTCAACGAGCAGTACTTC,CASSLAFDRFNEQYF
NA,14,TRBV7-2,TRBJ2-7,NA,TGTGCCAGCAGCTTAGACGGGGGCCTCTACGAGCAGTACTTC,CASSLDGGLYEQYF
NA,13,TRBV18,TRBJ1-4,TRBD1,TGTGCCAGCTCACCGGGACAGAATGAAAAACTGTTTTTT,CASSPGQNEKLFF
NA,15,TRBV7-2,TRBJ2-2,TRBD1,TGTGCCAGCAGCGGACGGACAGGGGCGGAGGGGGAGCTGTTTTTT,CASSGRTGAEGELFF
NA,14,TRBV28,TRBJ1-2,NA,TGTGCCAGCAGGAAGAATAGACAGAACTATGGCTACACCTTC,CASRKNRQNYGYTF
once,16,TRBV7-9,TRBJ2-7,NA,TGTGCCAGCAGCCGGGGGGCAACTAGCGAGGGCTACGAGCAGTACTTC,CASSRGATSEGYEQYF
NA,15,TRBV28,TRBJ2-7,TRBD1,TGTGCCAGCAGTTATTCCGGGACAGGCGCCTACGAGCAGTACTTC,CASSYSGTGAYEQYF
NA,18,TRBV5-1,TRBJ2-5,TRBD2,TGCGCCAGCAGCCCCGGACTAGCGGGAGTGTCGGGTGGAGAGACCCAGTACTTC,CASSPGLAGVSGGETQYF
NA,16,TRBV7-2,TRBJ2-5,TRBD2,TGTGCCAGCAGCTTAGTATATGGCGGGGGTGGAGAGACCCAGTACTTC,CASSLVYGGGGETQYF
NA,15,TRBV11-1,TRBJ2-4,TRBD1,TGTGCCAGCAGCTTCCAGGGGGCGTCCAAAAACATTCAGTACTTC,CASSFQGASKNIQYF
NA,14,TRBV11-2,TRBJ1-1,NA,TGTGCCAGCAGGGGCGGGGGCTCGAACACTGAAGCTTTCTTT,CASRGGGSNTEAFF
NA,11,TRBV14,TRBJ1-3,NA,TGTGCCAGCAGATCTGGAAACACCATATATTTT,CASRSGNTIYF
few,15,TRBV5-1,TRBJ2-5,NA,TGCGCCAGCAGCAAAACCCAGGGGTTGGGAGAGACCCAGTACTTC,CASSKTQGLGETQYF
NA,14,TRBV2,TRBJ1-4,NA,TGTGCCAGCAGTGGACTTCGGACAGCTGAAAAACTGTTTTTT,CASSGLRTAEKLFF